Following are 9 T cell receptor beta chains from one sample sequenced in a study of T-cell memory formation after mild COVID-19. TCRdb recomputed calls from the 5' RACE reads with MiXCR, one row per CDR3 protein. Of 200,000 to 300,000 distinct CDR3 sequences in the sample, over 15% were seen once. The specimen sequenced was PBMCs or a T cell subset sorted from them (not recorded which). Source of these receptors: a young man who had mild COVID-19 (a few samples of this study predate the infection). Cell type and time point are not known.

V is TRBV11-3 and J is TRBJ2-1; 7 nucleotides align to TRBD2. CDR1 and CDR2 from the germline V gene are SGHNT and YENEEA. There are 18 residues in the CDR3. J gave up 2 bases and V 0 bases, and 10 bases lay outside the gene matches. CDR3 bases: TGTGCCAGCAGCTTAGATCAGGGAGGGTCCAGCACCTACAATGAGCAGTTCTTC. It codes for CASSLDQGGSSTYNEQFF.

This clonotype was detected a few times. The chain uses TRBV6-5 and TRBJ2-5; 12 bases are shared with TRBD2. Germline V gene data show CDR1 as MNHEY and CDR2 as SVGAGI. The ends lost 6 bases at V and 1 base at J; junction bases unmatched: 6. CDR3 length: 16 amino acids. The CDR3 reads CASSPGLAGFQETQYF. CDR3 DNA: TGTGCCAGCAGCCCTGGACTAGCGGGGTTCCAAGAGACCCAGTACTTC.

The chain combines TRBV7-2 with TRBJ2-2; D unresolved. Germline CDR1 is SGHTA and CDR2 is FQGNSA. The CDR3 contains 14 residues. V was trimmed by 7 bases and J by 4 bases, leaving 13 bases between them. The CDR3 here is CASTAAATTGELFF. In nucleotides, the CDR3 is TGTGCCAGCACCGCGGCCGCAACCACCGGGGAGCTGTTTTTT. Looking up the rest from reference TRBV7-2 and TRBJ2-2 gives the full variable domain: GAGVSQSPSNKVTEKGKDVELRCDPISGHTALYWYRQSLGQGLEFLIYFQGNSAPDKSGLPSDRFSAERTGGSVSTLTIQRTQQEDSAVYLCASTAAATTGELFFGEGSRLTVL.

In the case of this clonotype: A junction boundary mismatches the germline segment, possibly from a read error. The chain links TRBV11-2 to TRBJ1-5; 8 bases are shared with TRBD1. This CDR3 is 15 amino acids long. Looked up from germline, CDR1 is SGHAT and CDR2 is FQNNGV. CDR3: CASRLGDRGYQPQHF. In DNA, the CDR3 is TGTGCCAGCAGATTAGGTGACAGGGGCTATCAGCCCCAGCATTTT.

This clonotype was seen a few times. The chain couples TRBV5-1 to TRBJ2-2; D ambiguous. Germline assignment: CDR1 SGHRS and CDR2 YFSETQ. V was shortened by 5 bases and J by 3 bases, with 5 bases between the two germline ends. This CDR3 has 12 amino acids. The CDR3 region is CASRWHTGELFF. In nucleotides, the CDR3 is TGCGCCAGCAGATGGCACACCGGGGAGCTGTTTTTT.

This clonotype was seen more than once but under ten times. The rearrangement uses TRBV6-6 and TRBJ1-1; D ambiguous. Deletions cut 2 bases from V and 0 bases from J, with 10 bases between. The CDR3 covers 15 residues. CDR1 is MNHNY, CDR2 SVGAGI, per germline (reference sequence). In DNA, the CDR3 is TGTGCCAGCAGTTACGTCCCAGACTTGAACACTGAAGCTTTCTTT. It translates to CASSYVPDLNTEAFF.

This clonotype was seen a few times. The chain combines TRBV20-1 with TRBJ2-5, with a weak D call TRBD1 (6 bases). In germline, CDR1 is DFQATT, CDR2 SNEGSKA (reference sequence). CDR3 size: 17 residues. Trimming left V 0 bases short and J 5 bases short, with 22 bases between. The CDR3 DNA is TGCAGTGCTAGAGATGTCCGGGGCAGGGGATCTTGGGAGACCCAGTACTTC. This translates into CSARDVRGRGSWETQYF.

This clonotype was counted only a few times. V and J are TRBV4-1 and TRBJ1-1; a possible D gene is TRBD1 (5 bases). This CDR3 comprises 13 residues. Deletions cut 1 base from V and 6 bases from J, with 9 bases between. Germline V gene lookup returns CDR1 MGHRA and CDR2 YSYEKL. In DNA, the CDR3 is TGCGCCAGCAGCCAAGGTTGGGGGGCTGAAGCTTTCTTT. Amino acid sequence: CASSQGWGAEAFF.

The table lists this clonotype with a few counts. The gene calls are TRBV6-5 and TRBJ1-1; no clear D gene. With 1 base removed from V and 2 bases from J, the gap between germline ends came to 11 bases. CDR3 length equals 15 residues. Germline-derived CDR1 and CDR2 are MNHEY and SVGAGI. This CDR3 reads CASSYWKGGNTEAFF. CDR3 bases: TGTGCCAGCAGTTACTGGAAGGGCGGCAACACTGAAGCTTTCTTT.